These T cell receptor beta chains were read from a single sample in a study of cytomegalovirus exposure and HLA in healthy donors. Some clones are missing from TCRdb's copy, which holds only in-frame ones; the method was immunoSEQ multiplex PCR. The sample yields approximately 130,000 clones, of which the top ten take up roughly 2%. Sequenced: PBMCs. These receptors were taken from a woman in her fifties or sixties in good health and CMV-seronegative. The CDR3 runs from the conserved cysteine through the conserved F or W.

V gene	J gene	CDR3 protein
TRBV7-2	TRBJ1-6	CASSSTGGQYNSPLHF
TRBV19	TRBJ2-1	CASSLGQAYNEQFF
TRBV10-3	TRBJ2-5	CAISESAGGSDF
TRBV2	TRBJ2-7	CASSGGSAIYYEQYF
TRBV29-1	TRBJ1-6	CSVEEEMGSPLHF
TRBV13	TRBJ2-7	CASSSLTSGGLIYEQYF
TRBV4-2	TRBJ1-4	CASSQGGKTNEKLFF
TRBV5-1	TRBJ2-1	CASSPQGNEQFF
TRBV6-1	TRBJ1-5	CASSETGVSNQPQHF
TRBV10-3	TRBJ1-6	CAISESSGSTYNSPLHF
TRBV2	TRBJ1-5	CASLQGAAGQPQHF
TRBV2	TRBJ2-4	CASSAGTGENIQYF
TRBV11-3	TRBJ2-5	CASSSRDSLQETQYF
TRBV7-9	TRBJ1-3	CASSLNLPGNGNTIYF
TRBV7-2	TRBJ1-1	CASSLVTGANTEAFF
TRBV6-5	TRBJ1-2	CASSYGALNYGYTF
TRBV27	TRBJ1-1	CASRPTGGTEAFF
TRBV7-6	TRBJ1-4	CASSPWTGATNEKLFF
TRBV28	TRBJ1-1	CASSLSQGSNTEAFF